This entry describes one TCR beta chain. Its antigen is unidentified. This could be a read error, since a much larger clone is one nucleotide away. This CDR3 spans 14 amino acids. Germline-derived CDR1 and CDR2 are SGHTA and FQGNSA. V lost 1 base and J 3 bases, leaving 6 bases between the germline ends. The record originates from a study of CD8 T cells in ankylosing spondylitis. Study results and limitations: Certain motif variants had earlier appeared in reactive arthritis synovial fluid and blood. One TCR beta motif, made up of under ten highly homologous variants, appeared characteristic of ankylosing spondylitis blood. Disease-linked clones displayed a CD8+ phenotype and appeared relatively rarely in peripheral blood.

TCRdb passed the 5' RACE reads through MiXCR, listing each CDR3 protein once. The sample has a few hundred thousand distinct CDR3 sequences, approximately 10% seen once. The sequencing sample was made of blood, either unsorted or a sorted T cell fraction (not recorded which). The receptor was derived from a male donor with ankylosing spondylitis or in good health (not recorded which). V gene TRBV7-2 combines with J gene TRBJ2-2; D not resolved. The CDR3 loop reads CTSSLGRDTGELFF. CDR3 in DNA: TGTACCAGCAGCTTAGGCCGGGACACCGGGGAGCTGTTTTTT.